These T cell receptor beta chains were read from a single sample in a study of blood T cell dynamics during melanoma immunotherapy. Profiled with immunoSEQ multiplex PCR; TCRdb holds only in-frame clones, not every one. This sample carries 1,500 to 2,000 clones, about 94% of them seen once, and the ten largest clones take 0.8% to 1%. The specimen was effector memory CD8+ T cells from blood, collected from a patient treated with checkpoint blockade. The receptors stem from a human donor with melanoma. Each CDR3 is given with its conserved first and last residue. D genes are given only for firm matches. Some rows have no size entry. The others give once, few or many, or a class for an expanded clone.

abundance	j_gene	v_gene	d_gene	CDR3aa	CDR3nt
-	TRBJ1-2	TRBV13	-	CASSSIDKGNYGYTF	TGTGCCAGCAGCTCCATCGACAAGGGGAACTATGGCTACACCTTC
-	TRBJ2-7	TRBV27	-	CASSARSFIDEQYF	TGTGCCAGCAGTGCCCGGTCCTTTATAGACGAGCAGTACTTC
-	TRBJ2-2	TRBV7-9	-	CASSSTQGAGELFF	TGTGCCAGCAGCTCGACCCAGGGAGCTGGGGAGCTGTTTTTT
-	TRBJ2-5	TRBV6-5	-	CASSGGTAQETQYF	TGTGCCAGCAGTGGAGGGACAGCCCAAGAGACCCAGTACTTC
-	TRBJ2-2	TRBV2	TRBD1	CASRLQGTLNTGELFF	TGTGCCAGCAGGTTACAGGGGACCTTAAACACCGGGGAGCTGTTTTTT
-	TRBJ2-2	TRBV11-2	-	CASSFGGELFF	TGTGCCAGCAGCTTTGGCGGGGAGCTGTTTTTT
-	TRBJ2-1	TRBV13	TRBD1	CASSPGTEPYNEQFF	TGTGCCAGCAGCCCAGGGACAGAACCTTACAATGAGCAGTTCTTC
-	TRBJ2-4	TRBV6-1	-	CASSEGRVQYF	TGTGCCAGCAGTGAAGGGAGAGTTCAGTACTTC
-	TRBJ2-1	TRBV19	TRBD1	CASSSRWTGENNEQFF	TGTGCCAGTAGTTCACGATGGACAGGGGAGAACAATGAGCAGTTCTTC
-	TRBJ2-1	TRBV13	-	CASTSGVAVFNEQFF	TGTGCCAGCACCTCCGGGGTAGCGGTATTCAATGAGCAGTTCTTC
-	TRBJ2-3	TRBV19	-	CASRERTDTQYF	TGTGCCAGTCGCGAACGCACAGATACGCAGTATTTT
once	TRBJ1-1	TRBV19	-	CASSILPSSTEAFF	TGTGCCAGTAGTATCCTGCCCAGCAGCACTGAAGCTTTCTTT
-	TRBJ2-3	TRBV19	-	CASSIQGSLTDTQYF	TGTGCCAGTAGTATTCAGGGGTCCCTCACAGATACGCAGTATTTT
-	TRBJ2-1	TRBV25-1	-	CASSEIPPLGNGDEQFF	TGTGCCAGCAGTGAAATTCCCCCCCTAGGGAACGGCGATGAGCAGTTCTTC
-	TRBJ2-7	TRBV27	TRBD2	CASSETLAGGPYEQYF	TGTGCCAGCAGTGAAACCCTAGCGGGAGGGCCCTACGAGCAGTACTTC
-	TRBJ2-3	TRBV9	TRBD2	CASSGAGGPDTQYF	TGTGCCAGCAGCGGCGCGGGAGGTCCAGATACGCAGTATTTT